In its sample, the clone carrying this T cell receptor beta chain was seen a few times. The sequencing template was cDNA reverse transcribed from extracted RNA. Data came from immunoSEQ multiplex PCR; TCRdb stores just in-frame clones and leaves some out. The sample lists about 180,000 clones; about 70% were seen once. This sample stems from a study of CD8+ T cells in alopecia areata. Study-wide context: Twice a day, 5 to 10 mg of oral tofacitinib was administered to treated patients.

There are 14 residues in the CDR3. V lost 1 base, J lost 3 bases, and 2 bases stayed unmatched. Germline V gives CDR1 SQVTM, CDR2 ANQGSEA. The source was CD8+ T cells sorted from blood, collected at week 0. This clonotype was sampled from a human donor with alopecia areata. The rearrangement links TRBV29-1 to TRBJ2-1; 8 bases agree with TRBD1. CDR3 region: CSVEGTGHYNEQFF. The CDR3 DNA sequence: TGCAGCGTTGAAGGGACAGGGCACTACAATGAGCAGTTCTTC.